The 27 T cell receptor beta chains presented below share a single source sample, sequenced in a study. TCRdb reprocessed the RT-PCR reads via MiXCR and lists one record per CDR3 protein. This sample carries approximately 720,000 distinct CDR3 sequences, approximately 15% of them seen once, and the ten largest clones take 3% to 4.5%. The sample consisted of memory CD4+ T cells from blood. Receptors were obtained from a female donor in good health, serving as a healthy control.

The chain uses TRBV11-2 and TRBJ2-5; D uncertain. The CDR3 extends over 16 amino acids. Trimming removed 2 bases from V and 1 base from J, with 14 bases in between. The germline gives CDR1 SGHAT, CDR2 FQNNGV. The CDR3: CASSLSPATAQETQYF. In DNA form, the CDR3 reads TGTGCCAGCAGCTTATCTCCGGCCACCGCCCAAGAGACCCAGTACTTC.

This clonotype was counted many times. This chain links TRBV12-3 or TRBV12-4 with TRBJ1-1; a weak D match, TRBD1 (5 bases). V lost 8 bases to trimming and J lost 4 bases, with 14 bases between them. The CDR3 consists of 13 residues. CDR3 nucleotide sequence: TGTGCCAGCGAAGGGGTCCGGGGCACTGAAGCTTTCTTT. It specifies CASEGVRGTEAFF.

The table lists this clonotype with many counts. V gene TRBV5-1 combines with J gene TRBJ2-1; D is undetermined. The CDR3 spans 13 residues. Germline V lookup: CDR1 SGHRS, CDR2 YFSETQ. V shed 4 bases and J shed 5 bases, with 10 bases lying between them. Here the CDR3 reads CASSVLEHNEQFF. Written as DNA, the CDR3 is TGCGCCAGCAGCGTCTTAGAACACAATGAGCAGTTCTTC.

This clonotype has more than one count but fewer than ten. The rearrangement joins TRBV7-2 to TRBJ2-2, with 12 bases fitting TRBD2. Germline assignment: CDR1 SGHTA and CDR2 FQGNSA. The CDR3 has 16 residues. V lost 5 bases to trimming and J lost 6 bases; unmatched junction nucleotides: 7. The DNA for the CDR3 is TGTGCCAGCAGCAACCGACTAGCGGGAGTTTCCGGGGAGCTGTTTTTT. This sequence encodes CASSNRLAGVSGELFF.

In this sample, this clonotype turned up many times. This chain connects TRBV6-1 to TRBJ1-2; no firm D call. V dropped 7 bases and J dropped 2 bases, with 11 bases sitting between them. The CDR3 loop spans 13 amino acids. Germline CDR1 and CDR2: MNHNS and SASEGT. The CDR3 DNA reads TGTGCCAGCATGAGGACCTCGAACTATGGCTACACCTTC. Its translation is CASMRTSNYGYTF.

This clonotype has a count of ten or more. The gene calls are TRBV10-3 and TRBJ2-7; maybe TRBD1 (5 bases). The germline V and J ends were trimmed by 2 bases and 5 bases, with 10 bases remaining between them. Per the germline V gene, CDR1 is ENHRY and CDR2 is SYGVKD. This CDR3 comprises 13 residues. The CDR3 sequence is CAISEVMGHEQYF. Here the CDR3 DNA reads TGTGCCATCAGTGAGGTTATGGGGCACGAGCAGTACTTC.

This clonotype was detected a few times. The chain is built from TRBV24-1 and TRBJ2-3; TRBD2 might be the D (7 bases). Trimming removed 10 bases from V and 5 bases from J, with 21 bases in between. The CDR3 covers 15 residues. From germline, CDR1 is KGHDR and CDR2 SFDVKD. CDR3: CATQGPSGAGDTQYF. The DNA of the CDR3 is TGTGCCACTCAGGGGCCTAGCGGTGCGGGAGATACGCAGTATTTT.

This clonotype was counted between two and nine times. CDR3 loop: CASSPNERGQGYTF. CDR3 bases: TGTGCCAGCTCACCCAACGAAAGAGGGCAAGGCTACACCTTC. This rearrangement joins TRBV18 to TRBJ1-2, with D unclear. The V end lost 3 bases, the J end lost 8 bases, and 16 bases lay between the germline ends. The CDR3 extends over 14 amino acids. Germline V CDR1 and CDR2: KGHSH, LQKENI.

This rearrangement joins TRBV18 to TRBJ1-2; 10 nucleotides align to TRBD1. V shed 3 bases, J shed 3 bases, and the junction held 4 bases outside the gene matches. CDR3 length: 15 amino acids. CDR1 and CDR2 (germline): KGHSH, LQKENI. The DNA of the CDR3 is TGTGCCAGCTCACCGGGGACAGGGGCCTACTATGGCTACACCTTC. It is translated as CASSPGTGAYYGYTF.

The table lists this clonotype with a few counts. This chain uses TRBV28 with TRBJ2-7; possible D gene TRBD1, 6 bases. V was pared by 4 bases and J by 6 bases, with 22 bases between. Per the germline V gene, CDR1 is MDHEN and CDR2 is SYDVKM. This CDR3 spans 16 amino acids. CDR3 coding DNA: TGTGCCAGCAGTTCCGACCGGAAAGCCCCCAGGGGCGAGCAGTACTTC. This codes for CASSSDRKAPRGEQYF.

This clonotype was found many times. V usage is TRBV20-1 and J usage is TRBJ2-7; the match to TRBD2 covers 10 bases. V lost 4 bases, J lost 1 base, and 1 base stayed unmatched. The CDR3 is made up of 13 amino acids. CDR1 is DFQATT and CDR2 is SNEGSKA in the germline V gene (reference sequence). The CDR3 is CSATLAGSYEQYF. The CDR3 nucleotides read TGCAGTGCTACACTAGCGGGGTCCTACGAGCAGTACTTC.

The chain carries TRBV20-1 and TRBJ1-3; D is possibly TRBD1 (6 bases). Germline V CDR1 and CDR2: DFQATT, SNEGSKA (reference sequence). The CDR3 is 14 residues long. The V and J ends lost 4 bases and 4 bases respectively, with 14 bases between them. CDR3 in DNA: TGCAGTGCTATGAGAGGGGGGTTGGGAAACACCATATATTTT. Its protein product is CSAMRGGLGNTIYF.

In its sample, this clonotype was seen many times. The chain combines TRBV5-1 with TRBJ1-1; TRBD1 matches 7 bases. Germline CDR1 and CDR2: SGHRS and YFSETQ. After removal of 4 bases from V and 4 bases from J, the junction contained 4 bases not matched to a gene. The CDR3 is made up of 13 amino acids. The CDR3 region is CASSITGVTEAFF. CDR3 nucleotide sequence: TGCGCCAGCAGCATAACAGGGGTCACTGAAGCTTTCTTT.

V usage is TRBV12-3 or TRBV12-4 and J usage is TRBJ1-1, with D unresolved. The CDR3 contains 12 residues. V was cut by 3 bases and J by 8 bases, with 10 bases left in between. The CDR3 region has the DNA TGTGCCAGCAGTTTTTATACAAAAGAAGCTTTCTTT. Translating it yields CASSFYTKEAFF.

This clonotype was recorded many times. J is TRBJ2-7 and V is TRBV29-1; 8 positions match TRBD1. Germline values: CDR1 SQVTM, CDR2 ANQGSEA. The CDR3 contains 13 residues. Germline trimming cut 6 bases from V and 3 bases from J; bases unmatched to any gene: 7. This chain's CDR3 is CSVGGQGNYEQYF. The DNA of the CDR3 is TGCAGCGTGGGAGGACAGGGTAACTACGAGCAGTACTTC.

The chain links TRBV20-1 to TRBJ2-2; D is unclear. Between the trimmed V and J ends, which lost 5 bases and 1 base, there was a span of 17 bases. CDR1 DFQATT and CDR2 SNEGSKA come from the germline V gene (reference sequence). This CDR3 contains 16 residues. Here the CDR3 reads CSAVAPTQQNTGELFF. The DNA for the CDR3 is TGCAGTGCTGTCGCCCCCACACAGCAGAACACCGGGGAGCTGTTTTTT.

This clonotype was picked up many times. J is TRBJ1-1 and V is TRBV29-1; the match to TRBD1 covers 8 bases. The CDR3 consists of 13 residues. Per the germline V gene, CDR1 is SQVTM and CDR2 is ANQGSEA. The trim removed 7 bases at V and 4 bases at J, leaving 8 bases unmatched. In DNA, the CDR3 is TGCAGCGGCCTGGACAGGGTGGCCACTGAAGCTTTCTTT. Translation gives CSGLDRVATEAFF.

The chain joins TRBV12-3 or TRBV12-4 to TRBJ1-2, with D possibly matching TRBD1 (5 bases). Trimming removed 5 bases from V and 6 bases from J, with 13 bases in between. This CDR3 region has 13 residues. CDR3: CASSEEGPDGYTF. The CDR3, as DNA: TGTGCCAGCAGTGAAGAGGGGCCGGATGGCTACACCTTC.

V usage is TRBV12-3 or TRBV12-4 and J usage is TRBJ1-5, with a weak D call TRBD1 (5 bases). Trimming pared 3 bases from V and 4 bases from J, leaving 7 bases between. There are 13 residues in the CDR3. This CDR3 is CASSFRTNQPQHF. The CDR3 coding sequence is TGTGCCAGCAGTTTTAGGACAAATCAGCCCCAGCATTTT.

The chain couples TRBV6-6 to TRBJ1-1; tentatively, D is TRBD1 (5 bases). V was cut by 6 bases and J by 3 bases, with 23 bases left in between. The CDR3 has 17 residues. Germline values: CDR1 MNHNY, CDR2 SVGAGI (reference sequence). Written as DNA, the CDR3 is TGTGCCAGCAGCCGAGAGGGGCGCGCGGGGTGGGACACTGAAGCTTTCTTT. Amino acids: CASSREGRAGWDTEAFF.

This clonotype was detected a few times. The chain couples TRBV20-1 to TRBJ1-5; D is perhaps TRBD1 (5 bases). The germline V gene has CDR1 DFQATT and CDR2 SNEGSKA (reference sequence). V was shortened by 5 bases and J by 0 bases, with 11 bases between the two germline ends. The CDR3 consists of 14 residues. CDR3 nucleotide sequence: TGCAGTGCTCTGGACATCCATAGCAATCAGCCCCAGCATTTT. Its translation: CSALDIHSNQPQHF.

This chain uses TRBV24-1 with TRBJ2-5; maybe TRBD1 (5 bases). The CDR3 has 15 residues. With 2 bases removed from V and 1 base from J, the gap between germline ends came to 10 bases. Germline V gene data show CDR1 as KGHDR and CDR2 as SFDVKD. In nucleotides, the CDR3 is TGTGCCACCAGTGATTCGCAGGGCCCCCAAGAGACCCAGTACTTC. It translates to CATSDSQGPQETQYF.

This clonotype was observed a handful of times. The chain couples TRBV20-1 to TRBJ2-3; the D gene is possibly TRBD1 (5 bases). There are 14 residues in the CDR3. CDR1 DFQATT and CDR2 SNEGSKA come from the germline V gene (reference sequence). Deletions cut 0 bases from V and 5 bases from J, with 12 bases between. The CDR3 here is CSARDQGRKDTQYF. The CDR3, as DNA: TGCAGTGCTAGAGACCAGGGTAGGAAAGATACGCAGTATTTT.

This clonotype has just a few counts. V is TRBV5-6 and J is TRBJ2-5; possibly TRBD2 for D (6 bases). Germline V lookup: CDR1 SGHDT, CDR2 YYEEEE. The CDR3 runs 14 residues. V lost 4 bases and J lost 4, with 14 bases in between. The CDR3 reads CASSNPSGGETQYF. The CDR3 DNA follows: TGTGCCAGCAGCAACCCTTCCGGGGGAGAGACCCAGTACTTC.

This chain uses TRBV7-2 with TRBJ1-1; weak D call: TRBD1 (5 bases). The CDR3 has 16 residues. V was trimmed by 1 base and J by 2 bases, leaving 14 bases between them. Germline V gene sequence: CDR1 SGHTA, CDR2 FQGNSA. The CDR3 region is CASSLDSGRLNTEAFF. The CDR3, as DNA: TGTGCCAGCAGCTTAGATTCAGGGAGACTAAACACTGAAGCTTTCTTT.

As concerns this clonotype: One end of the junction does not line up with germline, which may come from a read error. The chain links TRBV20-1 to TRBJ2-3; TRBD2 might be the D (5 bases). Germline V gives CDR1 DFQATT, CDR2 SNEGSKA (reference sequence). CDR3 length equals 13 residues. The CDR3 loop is CRASSNTIDTQYF. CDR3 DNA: TGCAGAGCTAGCTCGAATACGATCGATACGCAGTATTTT.

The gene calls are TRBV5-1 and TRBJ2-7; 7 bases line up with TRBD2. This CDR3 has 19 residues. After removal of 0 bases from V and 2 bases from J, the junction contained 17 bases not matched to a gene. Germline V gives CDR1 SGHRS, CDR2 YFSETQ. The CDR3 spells CASSLASRWRETPPYEQYF. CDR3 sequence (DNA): TGCGCCAGCAGCTTGGCCTCACGGTGGCGGGAGACCCCGCCCTACGAGCAGTACTTC.